This entry lists 11 T cell receptor beta chains sequenced from one sample in a study of T cells expressing NK-cell markers. TCRdb processed the 5' RACE reads again and assigns one entry to each CDR3 protein, with no DNA. In total, the table holds hundreds of thousands of distinct CDR3 sequences. The specimen sequenced was blood T cells: a sorted CD56 or NKG2C T cell subset, CD4+ or CD8+ T cells, or bulk PBMC T cells (not recorded which). These receptors all stem from a woman between 18 and 75 years old in good health.

This chain joins TRBV24-1 and TRBJ2-5; TCRdb picks TRBD2, but there is no DNA to check that call. This CDR3 contains 15 residues. Germline assignment: CDR1 KGHDR and CDR2 SFDVKD. CDR3 sequence: CATSDAGTVQETQYF.

This chain joins TRBV24-1 and TRBJ2-1. The CDR3 has 16 amino acids. CDR1 KGHDR and CDR2 SFDVKD come from the germline V gene. CDR3 region: CATSAPAGVTYNEQFF.

The chain recombines TRBV6-1 with TRBJ1-4; TCRdb outputs TRBD1, but without DNA this stays unchecked. The CDR3 has 14 amino acids. Germline V lookup: CDR1 MNHNS, CDR2 SASEGT. The CDR3 loop reads CASSAPGESEKLFF.

The chain employs TRBV6-5 and TRBJ1-3; TCRdb outputs TRBD1, but without DNA this stays unchecked. This CDR3 comprises 17 residues. CDR1 and CDR2 (germline): MNHEY, SVGAGI. CDR3 sequence: CASSLSRDPPTGNTIYF.

This chain links TRBV12-3 or TRBV12-4 with TRBJ2-2. The CDR3 is made up of 13 amino acids. This CDR3 reads CASSDSNTGELFF.

This rearrangement joins TRBV6-1 to TRBJ2-3. This CDR3 contains 14 residues. Germline lookup yields CDR1 MNHNS and CDR2 SASEGT. CDR3 amino acids: CASSGGDYTDTQYF.

The chain carries TRBV30 and TRBJ2-1. This CDR3 comprises 13 residues. Germline lookup yields CDR1 GTSNPN and CDR2 SVGIG (reference sequence). CDR3 region: CAWSDSSYNEQFF.

V is TRBV6-5 and J is TRBJ2-3. The CDR3 has 14 residues. CDR1 MNHEY and CDR2 SVGAGI come from the germline V gene. The chain's CDR3 is CASSYSKVGDTQYF.

The chain uses TRBV7-2 and TRBJ2-3; absent DNA, TCRdb's TRBD2 call cannot be checked. The germline CDR1 and CDR2 sequences are SGHTA and FQGNSA. This CDR3 spans 17 amino acids. The CDR3 protein is CASSPQRGGALADTQYF.

The J gene is TRBJ2-1, the V gene TRBV11-1; the TRBD2 assignment by TCRdb is unverifiable without DNA. The CDR3 consists of 20 residues. The germline gives CDR1 SGHAT, CDR2 FQDESV (reference sequence). CDR3 residues: CASSRPTRAGGSLNYNEQFF.

The chain carries TRBV20-1 and TRBJ2-2. This CDR3 comprises 14 residues. Per the germline V gene, CDR1 is DFQATT and CDR2 is SNEGSKA (reference sequence). CDR3 residues: CSASTNYGAGELFF.